This passage covers 14 T cell receptor beta chains from one sample sequenced in a study of T cell responses to AZD1222 COVID-19 vaccine. TCRdb keeps only in-frame clones here, not all; method: immunoSEQ multiplex PCR. The sample has about 180,000 clones, just under 95% seen once. This specimen consisted of peripheral blood, obtained 28 days after the second dose of the MenACWY control vaccine. The receptors stem from an adult who received the MenACWY meningococcal vaccine as a control.

The CDR3 bases are TGCGCCAGCAGCTTGGAAGGTAGTACTGAAGCTTTCTTT. Residues: CASSLEGSTEAFF. The genes are TRBV5-1 and TRBJ1-1; D unresolved. The length of the CDR3 is 13 residues. CDR1 is SGHRS, CDR2 YFSETQ, per germline. Between the trimmed V and J ends, which lost 0 bases and 5 bases, there was a span of 8 bases. The whole variable domain, remainder taken from reference TRBV5-1 and TRBJ1-1, is KAGVTQTPRYLIKTRGQQVTLSCSPISGHRSVSWYQQTPGQGLQFLFEYFSETQRNKGNFPGRFSGRQFSNSRSEMNVSTLELGDSALYLCASSLEGSTEAFFGQGTRLTVV.

This chain connects TRBV29-1 to TRBJ1-5, with D perhaps TRBD1 (5 bases). Between the trimmed V and J ends, which lost 6 bases and 2 bases, there was a span of 14 bases. The CDR3 totals 14 residues. Germline assignment: CDR1 SQVTM and CDR2 ANQGSEA. The CDR3 DNA reads as TGCAGCGTCCGTGGCCAGGGAGGCAATCAGCCCCAGCATTTT. Its protein is CSVRGQGGNQPQHF.

The chain joins TRBV28 to TRBJ1-1, with D possibly TRBD1 on 5 matching bases. There are 13 residues in the CDR3. Between the trimmed V and J ends, which lost 7 bases and 0 bases, there was a span of 9 bases. The V gene's germline CDR1 is MDHEN and CDR2 SYDVKM. CDR3 coding DNA: TGTGCCAGCACCTCGGGACTGAACACTGAAGCTTTCTTT. As protein: CASTSGLNTEAFF.

The chain uses TRBV6-1 and TRBJ1-5; possible D gene TRBD1, 5 bases. V lost 7 bases, J lost 1 base, and 17 bases lay in between. There are 16 residues in the CDR3. CDR1 and CDR2 (germline): MNHNS, SASEGT. CDR3 sequence: CASTDSGGWSNQPQHF. The DNA for the CDR3 is TGTGCCAGCACTGACAGTGGTGGATGGAGCAATCAGCCCCAGCATTTT.

The chain has TRBV18 and TRBJ1-1; TRBD1 matches 7 bases. The CDR3 length is 16 residues. Per the germline V gene, CDR1 is KGHSH and CDR2 is LQKENI. Trimming at V came to 0 bases and at J to 6 bases, leaving 10 bases not matched to a gene. The DNA for the CDR3 is TGTGCCAGCTCACCACCGTCTTCGAGGGGGCGGGCTGAAGCTTTCTTT. Translation: CASSPPSSRGRAEAFF.

Written as DNA, the CDR3 is TGTGCCAGCCGGGACAGGGGGTCCGGAAACACCATATATTTT. The encoded protein is CASRDRGSGNTIYF. The rearrangement links TRBV6-5 to TRBJ1-3; 11 positions agree with TRBD1. J lost 4 bases, V lost 8 bases, and 4 bases had no gene match. The CDR3 is 14 amino acids. The germline V gene encodes CDR1 MNHEY and CDR2 SVGAGI.

V and J are TRBV7-3 and TRBJ2-2; unclear D gene. V gave up 2 bases and J gave up 2 bases, with 3 bases separating them. CDR1 SGHTA and CDR2 FQGTGA come from the germline V gene. The length of the CDR3 is 13 residues. CDR3 sequence: CASSLPNTGELFF. CDR3 in DNA: TGTGCCAGCAGCTTACCAAACACCGGGGAGCTGTTTTTT.

CDR3 DNA sequence: TGTGCCAGCTGTGGGGCAGCTAGCAATCAGCCCCAGCATTTT. Its protein product is CASCGAASNQPQHF. The chain links TRBV2 to TRBJ1-5, with a possible D match to TRBD1 (5 bases). The CDR3 runs to 14 residues. The germline gives CDR1 SNHLY, CDR2 FYNNEI. The ends were cut back, 8 bases at V and 0 bases at J, with 11 bases in the middle. Full variable domain (outside the CDR3, taken from reference TRBV2 and TRBJ1-5): EPEVTQTPSHQVTQMGQEVILRCVPISNHLYFYWYRQILGQKVEFLVSFYNNEISEKSEIFDDQFSVERPDGSNFTLKIRSTKLEDSAMYFCASCGAASNQPQHFGDGTRLSIL.

The rearrangement links TRBV7-8 to TRBJ1-2; possibly TRBD1 for D (6 bases). The V gene's germline CDR1 is SGHVS and CDR2 FQNEAQ. Trimming cost V 8 bases and J 8 bases, with 21 bases left between them. The CDR3 sequence is 14 residues long. Here the CDR3 reads CASQVSTDSRGYTF. The CDR3 DNA reads TGTGCCAGCCAAGTCTCAACGGACAGTCGGGGCTACACCTTC.

V is TRBV6-5 and J is TRBJ1-6; TRBD1 aligns across 8 bases. The CDR3 runs 15 residues. J gave up 6 bases and V 7 bases, and 8 bases lay outside the gene matches. Germline loops: CDR1 MNHEY, CDR2 SVGAGI. The CDR3 here is CASKQGQAVNSPLHF. CDR3 nucleotides: TGTGCCAGCAAGCAGGGACAGGCTGTTAATTCACCCCTCCACTTT.

The V gene is TRBV5-6, the J gene TRBJ1-1; 7 bases agree with TRBD1. CDR3 size: 14 residues. V lost 3 bases and J lost 1; bases outside the gene matches: 3. Per the germline V gene, CDR1 is SGHDT and CDR2 is YYEEEE. The CDR3 sequence: CASSSYRGNTEAFF. The DNA for the CDR3 is TGTGCCAGCAGCTCCTACAGGGGGAACACTGAAGCTTTCTTT.

The chain carries TRBV19 and TRBJ1-4; D not resolved. The CDR3 length is 16 residues. Trimming pared 3 bases from V and 0 bases from J, leaving 11 bases between. Germline V gene data show CDR1 as LNHDA and CDR2 as SQIVND (reference sequence). CDR3 sequence reads: CASSIRAGTTNEKLFF. In DNA, the CDR3 is TGTGCCAGTAGTATCCGGGCCGGAACAACTAATGAAAAACTGTTTTTT.

This rearrangement joins TRBV7-8 to TRBJ1-2; TRBD1 matches 7 bases. The germline CDR1 and CDR2 sequences are SGHVS and FQNEAQ. This CDR3 is built from 13 residues. V shed 2 bases, J shed 8 bases, and the junction held 5 bases outside the gene matches. DNA of the CDR3: TGTGCCAGCAGCTTATGGCAGGGGGACGGCTACACCTTC. It yields the protein CASSLWQGDGYTF.

This clone occurred once. The V and J genes are TRBV5-1 and TRBJ2-2; 8 bases are a match to TRBD2. The J segment lost 3 bases and the V segment lost 1 base, leaving 8 bases of the junction unmatched. The CDR3 length is 17 residues. CDR1 and CDR2 (germline): SGHRS, YFSETQ. CDR3 sequence reads: CASSLLYPGGDTGELFF. CDR3 nucleotide sequence: TGCGCCAGCAGCTTGCTGTATCCGGGAGGGGACACCGGGGAGCTGTTTTTT.